This record covers a single TCR beta chain. These data come from a study of technical replicates of blood from several donors. Repertoires were generated with immunoSEQ multiplex PCR, while TCRdb's copy carries only in-frame clones and drops some. Here the sample spans 74,000 or so clones, approximately 96% being singletons. The germline CDR1 and CDR2 sequences are LGHNA and YSLEER. The CDR3 consists of 16 residues. With V trimmed by 1 base and J by 3 bases, 7 bases remained unmatched. The sequence derives from a human donor in good health. The sample taken for sequencing was T cells isolated from PBMCs. This chain uses TRBV4-3 with TRBJ2-7, with 9 bases matching TRBD1. CDR3 amino acids: CASSQASGTGSYEQYF. In nucleotides, the CDR3 is TGCGCCAGCAGCCAAGCCTCCGGGACAGGGAGCTACGAGCAGTACTTC.